This T cell receptor (beta chain) is from a study of shared clonotypes between healthy human individuals. Germline CDR1 and CDR2: SGHNT and YYREEE (reference sequence). The CDR3 contains 15 residues. Trimming shortened V by 4 bases and J by 2 bases, and 12 bases separated the two germline ends. Profiling relied on immunoSEQ multiplex PCR, and the TCRdb table lists in-frame clones only, not all of them. Of around 640,000 clones in the sample, approximately 96% were seen once. Only CD45RO-negative cells positively selected for CCR7 counted as naive CD8 cells, so terminally differentiated effector memory CD45RA+ cells were excluded.

Sequenced material: naive CD8+ T cells sorted from blood. J is TRBJ2-2 and V is TRBV5-4; D perhaps matches TRBD2 (6 bases). The TCR was taken from a woman under 40 in good health. The CDR3 DNA reads TGTGCCAGCAGCCCGGGACTTTCAAACACCGGGGAGCTGTTTTTT. As protein: CASSPGLSNTGELFF.